Detailed here is one T cell receptor beta chain. Its specificity is not known. One junction end does not reproduce the germline sequence, and a read error may be involved. Via MiXCR, TCRdb re-called the 5' RACE reads, giving one row per CDR3 protein. The sample contains around 1.7 million distinct CDR3 sequences, around a third of which appear only once. CDR3 length: 15 residues. Germline-derived CDR1 and CDR2 are KGHDR and SFDVKD. This specimen belongs to a study of identical twins. Study observations and caveats: Out-of-frame beta chain sequences displayed weaker excess sharing between twins.

Input material: cord blood. J is TRBJ2-1 and V is TRBV24-1; 7 nucleotides match TRBD1. The source is a newborn girl in good health. CDR3 DNA sequence: TGTGCCGCCAGTGATTCACGGGACAGCTACAATGAGCAGTTCTTC. It is translated as CAASDSRDSYNEQFF.